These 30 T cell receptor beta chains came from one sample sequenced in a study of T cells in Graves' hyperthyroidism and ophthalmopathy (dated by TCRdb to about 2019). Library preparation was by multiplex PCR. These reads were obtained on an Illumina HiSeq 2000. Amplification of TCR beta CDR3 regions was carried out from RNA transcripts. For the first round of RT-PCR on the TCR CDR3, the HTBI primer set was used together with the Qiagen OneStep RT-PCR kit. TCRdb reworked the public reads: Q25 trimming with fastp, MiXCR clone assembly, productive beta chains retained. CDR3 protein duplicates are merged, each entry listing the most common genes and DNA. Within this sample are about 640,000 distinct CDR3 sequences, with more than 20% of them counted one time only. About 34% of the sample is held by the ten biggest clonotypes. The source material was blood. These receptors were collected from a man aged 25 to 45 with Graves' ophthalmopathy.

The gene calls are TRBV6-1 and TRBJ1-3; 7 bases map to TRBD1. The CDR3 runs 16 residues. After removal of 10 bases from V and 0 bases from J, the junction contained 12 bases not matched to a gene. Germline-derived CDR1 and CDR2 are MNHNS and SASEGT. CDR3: CATQVRDRASGNTIYF. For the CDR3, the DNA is TGTGCCACTCAGGTTCGGGACAGAGCCTCTGGAAACACCATATATTTT.

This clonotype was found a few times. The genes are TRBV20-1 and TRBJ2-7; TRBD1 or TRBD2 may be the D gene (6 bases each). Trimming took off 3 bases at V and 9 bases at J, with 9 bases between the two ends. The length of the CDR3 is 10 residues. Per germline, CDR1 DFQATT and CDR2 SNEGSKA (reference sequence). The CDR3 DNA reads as TGCAGTGCTAGGGGGGGCGTGCAGTACTTC. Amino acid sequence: CSARGGVQYF.

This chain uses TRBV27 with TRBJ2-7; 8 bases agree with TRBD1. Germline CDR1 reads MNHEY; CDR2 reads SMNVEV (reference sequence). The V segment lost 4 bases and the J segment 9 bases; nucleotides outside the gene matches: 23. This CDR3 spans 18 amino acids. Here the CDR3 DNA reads TGTGCCAGCAGTTCCATTACCCCAGCGACAGGGGTAACTACGGTGCAGTACTTC. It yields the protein CASSSITPATGVTTVQYF.

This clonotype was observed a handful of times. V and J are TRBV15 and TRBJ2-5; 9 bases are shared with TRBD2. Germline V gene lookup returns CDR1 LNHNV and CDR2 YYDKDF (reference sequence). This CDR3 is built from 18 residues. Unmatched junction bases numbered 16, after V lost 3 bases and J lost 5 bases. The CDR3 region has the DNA TGTGCCACCAGCAGTGGCTTGTCCTCTAGCGGGACTGGGGAGACCCAGTACTTC. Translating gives CATSSGLSSSGTGETQYF. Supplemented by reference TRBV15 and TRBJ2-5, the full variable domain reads DAMVIQNPRYQVTQFGKPVTLSCSQTLNHNVMYWYQQKSSQAPKLLFHYYDKDFNNEADTPDNFQSRRPNTSFCFLDIRSPGLGDTAMYLCATSSGLSSSGTGETQYFGPGTRLLVL.

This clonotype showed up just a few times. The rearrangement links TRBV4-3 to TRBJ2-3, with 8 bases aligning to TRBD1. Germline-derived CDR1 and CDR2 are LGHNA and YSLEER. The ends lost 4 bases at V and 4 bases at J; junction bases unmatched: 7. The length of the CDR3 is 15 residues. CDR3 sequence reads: CASSLIPGGADTQYF. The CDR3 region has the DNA TGCGCCAGCAGCCTAATCCCAGGGGGCGCAGATACGCAGTATTTT.

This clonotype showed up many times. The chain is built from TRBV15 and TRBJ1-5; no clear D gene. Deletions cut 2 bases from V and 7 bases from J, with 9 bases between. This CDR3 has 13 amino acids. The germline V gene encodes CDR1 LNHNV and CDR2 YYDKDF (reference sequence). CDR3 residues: CATSRQVKQPQHF. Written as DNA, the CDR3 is TGTGCCACCAGCAGACAGGTGAAACAGCCCCAGCATTTT.

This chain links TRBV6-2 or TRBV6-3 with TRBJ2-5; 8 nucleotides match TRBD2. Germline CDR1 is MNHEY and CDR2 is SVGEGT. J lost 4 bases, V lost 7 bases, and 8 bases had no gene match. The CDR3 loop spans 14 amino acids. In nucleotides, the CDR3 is TGTGCCAGCAACCAAGCGGGAGCAGGAGAGACCCAGTACTTC. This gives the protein CASNQAGAGETQYF.

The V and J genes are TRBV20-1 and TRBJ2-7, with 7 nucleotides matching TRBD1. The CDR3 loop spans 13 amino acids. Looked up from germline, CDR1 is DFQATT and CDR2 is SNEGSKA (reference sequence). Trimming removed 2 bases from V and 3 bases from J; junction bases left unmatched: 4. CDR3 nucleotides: TGCAGTGCTAGACCCCGGGACAGCTACGAGCAGTACTTC. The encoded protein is CSARPRDSYEQYF.

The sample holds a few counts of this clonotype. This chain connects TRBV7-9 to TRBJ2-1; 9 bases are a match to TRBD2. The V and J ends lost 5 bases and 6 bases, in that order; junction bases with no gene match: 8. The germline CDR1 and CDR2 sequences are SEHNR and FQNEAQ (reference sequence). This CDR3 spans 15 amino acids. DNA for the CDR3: TGTGCCAGCAGCAATAGCGGGAGAGCGGTCAATGAGCAGTTCTTC. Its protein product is CASSNSGRAVNEQFF. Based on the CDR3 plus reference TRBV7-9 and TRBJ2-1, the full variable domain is DTGVSQNPRHKITKRGQNVTFRCDPISEHNRLYWYRQTLGQGPEFLTYFQNEAQLEKSRLLSDRFSAERPKGSFSTLEIQRTEQGDSAMYLCASSNSGRAVNEQFFGPGTRLTVL.

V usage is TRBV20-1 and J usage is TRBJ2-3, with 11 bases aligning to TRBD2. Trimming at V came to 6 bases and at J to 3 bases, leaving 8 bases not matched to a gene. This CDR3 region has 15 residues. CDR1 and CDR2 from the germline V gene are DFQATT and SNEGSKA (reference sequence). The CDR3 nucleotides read TGCAGTGCGAGTCCCGGGACTAGCGGAACAGATACGCAGTATTTT. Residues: CSASPGTSGTDTQYF.

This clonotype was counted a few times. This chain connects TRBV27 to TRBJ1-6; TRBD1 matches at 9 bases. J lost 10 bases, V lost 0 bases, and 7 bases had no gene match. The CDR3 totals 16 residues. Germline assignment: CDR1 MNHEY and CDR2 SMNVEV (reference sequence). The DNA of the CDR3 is TGTGCCAGCAGTTTATCGGACAGGGGCAGTTGGTCACCCCTCCACTTT. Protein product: CASSLSDRGSWSPLHF.

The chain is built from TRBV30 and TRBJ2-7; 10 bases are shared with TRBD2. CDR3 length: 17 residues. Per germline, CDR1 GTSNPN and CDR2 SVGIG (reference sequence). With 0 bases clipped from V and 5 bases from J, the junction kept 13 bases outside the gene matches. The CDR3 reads CAWSVTPSGSFRHEQYF. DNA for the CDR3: TGTGCCTGGAGTGTAACTCCTAGCGGGAGTTTCCGCCACGAGCAGTACTTC. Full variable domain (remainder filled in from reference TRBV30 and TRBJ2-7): SQTIHQWPATLVQPVGSPLSLECTVEGTSNPNLYWYRQAAGRGLQLLFYSVGIGQISSEVPQNLSASRPQDRQFILSSKKLLLSDSGFYLCAWSVTPSGSFRHEQYFGPGTRLTVT.

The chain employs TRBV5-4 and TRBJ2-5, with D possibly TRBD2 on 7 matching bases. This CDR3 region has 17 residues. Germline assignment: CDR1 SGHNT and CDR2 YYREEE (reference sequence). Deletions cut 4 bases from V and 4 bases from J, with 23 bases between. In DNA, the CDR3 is TGTGCCAGCAGCCTGGCGGGGGCGATCCCCAGCGGAGAGACCCAGTACTTC. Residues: CASSLAGAIPSGETQYF.

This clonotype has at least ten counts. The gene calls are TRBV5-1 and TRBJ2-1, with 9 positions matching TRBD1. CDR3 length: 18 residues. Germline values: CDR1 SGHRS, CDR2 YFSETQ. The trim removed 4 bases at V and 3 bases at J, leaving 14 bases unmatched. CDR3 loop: CASSPIAGGQGRYNEQFF. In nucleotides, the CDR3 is TGCGCCAGCAGCCCCATAGCCGGGGGACAGGGTCGCTACAATGAGCAGTTCTTC.

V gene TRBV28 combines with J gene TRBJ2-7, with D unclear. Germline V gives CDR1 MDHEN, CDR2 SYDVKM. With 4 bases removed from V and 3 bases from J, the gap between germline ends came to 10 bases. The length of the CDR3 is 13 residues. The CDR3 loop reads CASSSRTDYEQYF. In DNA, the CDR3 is TGTGCCAGCAGTTCTCGGACGGACTACGAGCAGTACTTC.

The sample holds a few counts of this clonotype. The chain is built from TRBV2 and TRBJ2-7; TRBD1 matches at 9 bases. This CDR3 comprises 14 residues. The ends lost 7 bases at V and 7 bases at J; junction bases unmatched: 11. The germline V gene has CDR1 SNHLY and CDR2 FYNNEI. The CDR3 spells CASNIRDRAVEQYF. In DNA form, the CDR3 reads TGTGCCAGCAACATCCGGGACAGGGCGGTGGAGCAGTACTTC.

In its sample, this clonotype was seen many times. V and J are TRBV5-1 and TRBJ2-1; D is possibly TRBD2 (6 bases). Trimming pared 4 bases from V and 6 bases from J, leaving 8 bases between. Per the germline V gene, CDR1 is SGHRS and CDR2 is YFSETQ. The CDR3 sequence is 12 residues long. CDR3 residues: CASSDSGNEQFF. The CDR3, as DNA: TGCGCCAGCAGCGATAGCGGCAATGAGCAGTTCTTC.

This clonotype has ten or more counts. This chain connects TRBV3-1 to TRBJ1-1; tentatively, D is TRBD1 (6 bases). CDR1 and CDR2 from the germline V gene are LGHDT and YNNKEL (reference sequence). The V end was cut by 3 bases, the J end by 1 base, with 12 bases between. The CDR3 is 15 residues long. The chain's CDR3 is CASSHRQAGNTEAFF. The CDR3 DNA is TGTGCCAGCAGCCACCGACAGGCAGGGAACACTGAAGCTTTCTTT.

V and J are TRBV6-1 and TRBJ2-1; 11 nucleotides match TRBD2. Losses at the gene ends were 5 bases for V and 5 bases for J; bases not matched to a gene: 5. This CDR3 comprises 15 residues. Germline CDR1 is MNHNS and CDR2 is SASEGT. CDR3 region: CASSSGTSGHNEQFF. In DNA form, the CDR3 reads TGTGCCAGCAGTAGCGGGACTAGCGGACACAATGAGCAGTTCTTC.

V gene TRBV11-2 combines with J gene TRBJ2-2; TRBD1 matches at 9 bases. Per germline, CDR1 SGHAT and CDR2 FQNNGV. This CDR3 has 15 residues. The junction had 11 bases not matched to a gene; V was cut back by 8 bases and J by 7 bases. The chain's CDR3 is CASRVTGGLGGELFF. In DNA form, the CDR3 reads TGTGCCAGCCGAGTTACAGGGGGCCTTGGCGGGGAGCTGTTTTTT.

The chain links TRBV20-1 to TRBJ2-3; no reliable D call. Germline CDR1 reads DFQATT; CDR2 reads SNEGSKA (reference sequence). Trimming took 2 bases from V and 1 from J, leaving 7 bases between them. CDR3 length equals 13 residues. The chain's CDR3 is CSARTRGTDTQYF. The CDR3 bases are TGCAGTGCTAGAACGAGAGGCACAGATACGCAGTATTTT.

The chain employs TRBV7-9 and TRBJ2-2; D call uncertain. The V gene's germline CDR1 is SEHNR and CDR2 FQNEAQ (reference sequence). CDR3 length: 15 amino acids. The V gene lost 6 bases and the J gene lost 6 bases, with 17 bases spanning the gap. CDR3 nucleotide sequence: TGTGCCAGCAGTTCAGATCTAGGGTCCCCCGGGGAGCTGTTTTTT. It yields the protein CASSSDLGSPGELFF.

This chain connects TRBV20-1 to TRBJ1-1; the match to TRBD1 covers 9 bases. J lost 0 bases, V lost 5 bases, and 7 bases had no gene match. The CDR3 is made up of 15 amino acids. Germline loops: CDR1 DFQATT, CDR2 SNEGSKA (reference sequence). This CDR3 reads CSALTQGALNTEAFF. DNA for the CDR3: TGCAGTGCTCTGACACAGGGGGCCTTGAACACTGAAGCTTTCTTT.

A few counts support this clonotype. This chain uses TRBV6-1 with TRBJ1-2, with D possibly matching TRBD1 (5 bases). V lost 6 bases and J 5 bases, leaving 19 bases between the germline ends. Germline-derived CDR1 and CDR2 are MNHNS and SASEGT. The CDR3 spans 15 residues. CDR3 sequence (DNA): TGTGCCAGCAGGACGACAGAACAATTTACTTATGGCTACACCTTC. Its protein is CASRTTEQFTYGYTF.

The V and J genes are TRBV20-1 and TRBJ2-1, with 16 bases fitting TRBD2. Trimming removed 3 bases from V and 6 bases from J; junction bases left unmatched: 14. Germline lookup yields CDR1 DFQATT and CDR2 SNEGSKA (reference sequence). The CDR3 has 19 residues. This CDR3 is CSASGTSGRVLISGNEQFF. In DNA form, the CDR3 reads TGCAGTGCTAGTGGGACTAGCGGGAGGGTCCTTATTTCTGGCAATGAGCAGTTCTTC.

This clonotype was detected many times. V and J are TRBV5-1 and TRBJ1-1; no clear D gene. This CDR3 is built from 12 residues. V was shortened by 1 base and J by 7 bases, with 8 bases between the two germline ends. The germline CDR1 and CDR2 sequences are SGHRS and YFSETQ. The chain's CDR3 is CASSLPEDEAFF. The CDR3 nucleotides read TGCGCCAGCAGCTTGCCAGAAGATGAAGCTTTCTTT.

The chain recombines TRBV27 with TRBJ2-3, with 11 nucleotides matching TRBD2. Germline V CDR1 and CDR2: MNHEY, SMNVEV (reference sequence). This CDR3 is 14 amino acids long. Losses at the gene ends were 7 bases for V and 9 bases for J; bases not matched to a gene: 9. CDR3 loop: CASKASGRLETQYF. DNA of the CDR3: TGTGCCAGCAAGGCTAGCGGGAGGTTGGAGACGCAGTATTTT.

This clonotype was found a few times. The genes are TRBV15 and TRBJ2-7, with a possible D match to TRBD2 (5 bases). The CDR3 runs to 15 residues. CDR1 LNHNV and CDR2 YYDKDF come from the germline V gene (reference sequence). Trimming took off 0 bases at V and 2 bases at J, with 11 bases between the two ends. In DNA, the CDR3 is TGTGCCACCAGCAGAGAAAACGCCGGGGCCTACGAGCAGTACTTC. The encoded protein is CATSRENAGAYEQYF.

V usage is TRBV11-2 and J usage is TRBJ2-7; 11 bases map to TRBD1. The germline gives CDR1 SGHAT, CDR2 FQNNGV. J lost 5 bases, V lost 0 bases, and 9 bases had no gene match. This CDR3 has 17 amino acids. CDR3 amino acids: CASSLERTGGFIHEQYF. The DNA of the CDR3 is TGTGCCAGCAGCTTAGAACGGACAGGGGGCTTTATCCACGAGCAGTACTTC. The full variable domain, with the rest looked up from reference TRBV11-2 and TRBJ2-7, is EAGVAQSPRYKIIEKRQSVAFWCNPISGHATLYWYQQILGQGPKLLIQFQNNGVVDDSQLPKDRFSAERLKGVDSTLKIQPAKLEDSAVYLCASSLERTGGFIHEQYFGPGTRLTVT.

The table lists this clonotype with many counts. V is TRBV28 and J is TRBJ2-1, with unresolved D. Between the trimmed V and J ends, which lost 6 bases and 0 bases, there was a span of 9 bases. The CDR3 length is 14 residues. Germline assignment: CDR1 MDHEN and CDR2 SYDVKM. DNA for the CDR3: TGTGCCAGCAGACGACAAAGCTCCTACAATGAGCAGTTCTTC. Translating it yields CASRRQSSYNEQFF.